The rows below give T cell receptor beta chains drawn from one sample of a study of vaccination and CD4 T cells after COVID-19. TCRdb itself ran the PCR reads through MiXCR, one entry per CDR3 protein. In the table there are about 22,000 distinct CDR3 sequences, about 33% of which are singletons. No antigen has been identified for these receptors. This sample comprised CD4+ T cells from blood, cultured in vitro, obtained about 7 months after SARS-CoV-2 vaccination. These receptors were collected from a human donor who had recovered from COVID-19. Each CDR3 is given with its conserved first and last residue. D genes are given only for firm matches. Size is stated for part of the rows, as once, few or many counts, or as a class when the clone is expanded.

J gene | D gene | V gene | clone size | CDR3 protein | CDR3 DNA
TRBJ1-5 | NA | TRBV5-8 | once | CASSPGGDQPQHF | TGTGCCAGCAGCCCGGGCGGCGATCAGCCCCAGCATTTT
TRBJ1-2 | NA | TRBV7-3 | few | CASSSPTGAGYTF | TGTGCCAGCAGCTCCCCGACCGGGGCTGGCTACACCTTC
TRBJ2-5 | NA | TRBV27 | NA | CASSSQGRETQYF | TGTGCCAGCAGTTCTCAGGGTCGGGAGACCCAGTACTTC
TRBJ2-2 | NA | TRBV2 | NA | CASIQFPNTGELFF | TGTGCCAGCATCCAATTCCCGAACACCGGGGAGCTGTTTTTT
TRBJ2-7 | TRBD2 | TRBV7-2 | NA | CASSISGGGEQYF | TGTGCCAGCAGCATAAGCGGGGGGGGAGAGCAGTACTTC
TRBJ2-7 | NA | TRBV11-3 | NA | CASSQLQGREQYF | TGTGCCAGCAGCCAATTACAGGGGAGGGAGCAGTACTTC
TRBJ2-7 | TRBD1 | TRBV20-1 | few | CSAGDRGTAYEQYF | TGCAGTGCTGGGGACAGGGGAACGGCCTACGAGCAGTACTTC
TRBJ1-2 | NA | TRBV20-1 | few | CSARGPYGYTF | TGCAGTGCTAGGGGTCCCTATGGCTACACCTTC
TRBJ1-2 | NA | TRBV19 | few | CASSKGLYGYTF | TGTGCCAGTAGTAAAGGACTATATGGCTACACCTTC
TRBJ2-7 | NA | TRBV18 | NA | CASSLYQDRNYEQYF | TGTGCCAGCTCTCTATACCAAGACAGGAACTACGAGCAGTACTTC